The clone carrying this TCR beta chain appeared once. As yet, its antigen is unknown. The CDR3 spans 14 residues. Per germline, CDR1 SGHVS and CDR2 FNYEAQ. V shed 2 bases and J shed 4 bases, with 11 bases lying between them. Sequencing used immunoSEQ multiplex PCR; TCRdb keeps in-frame clones, though not all of them. Of approximately 81,000 clones detected, about 85% appear once; the ten largest clones hold more than 3.5%. The sample comes from a study of OX40 agonist ivuxolimab in advanced cancers. Study-wide background: With ivuxolimab, an agonistic anti-OX40 (CD134) antibody, patients were treated.

Patients were excluded for autoimmune disease history or systemic immunosuppression. The study's findings and limits: The expanded peripheral T cells' antigen specificity was not determined. Relative to CD4+ cells, CD8+ T cells on average had more expanded clones.

The sequencing here drew on CD4+ or CD8+ T cells sorted from blood, taken in a trial of the OX40 agonist ivuxolimab. The chain has TRBV7-6 and TRBJ1-1; tentatively, D is TRBD1 (5 bases). This sequence was found in an adult with an advanced solid tumor such as melanoma, head and neck, liver or kidney cancer. CDR3 coding DNA: TGTGCCAGCAGCTTAAAAGCAGGGACCACTGAAGCTTTCTTT. This gives the protein CASSLKAGTTEAFF.